This T cell receptor (beta chain) was found in a study of T cells after yellow fever vaccination. The overall study: The fractions with low cell numbers were processed using SMART-Seq v4 Ultra Low Input.

With respect to this clonotype: Its antigen is unknown.

Germline V gene sequence: CDR1 SEHNR, CDR2 FQNEAQ (reference sequence). The CDR3 has 12 amino acids. The V end was cut by 10 bases, the J end by 2 bases, with 12 bases between. Researchers made TCR cDNA using 5'RACE template switching, and this step added a universal primer site and UMIs. TCRdb re-derived calls from the 5' RACE reads in MiXCR, one entry per CDR3 protein. The sample records some 150,000 distinct CDR3 sequences, 7% to 10% being singletons. Study findings and constraints: Most clones from primary vaccination resurfaced after the booster (around 95% CD4, around 90% CD8). Some clonotypes were seen in both the CD4 and the CD8 compartments. These made up a small share and likely arose from convergent recombination.

The receptor was isolated from a man between 18 and 29 years old who received the YFV17D yellow fever vaccine. V gene TRBV7-9 combines with J gene TRBJ2-7; D assignment may be TRBD1 or TRBD2 (5 bases each). The specimen comprised CD8+ T cells sorted from PBMCs, sampled 45 days after the yellow fever booster vaccination. CDR3 sequence (DNA): TGTGCCATGGGCCCGGGACCCTACGAGCAGTACTTC. This gives the protein CAMGPGPYEQYF.